This entry describes one TCR beta chain. Its antigen is as yet unknown. Thyroid surgery was preceded by no treatment in any patient. The CDR3 extends over 14 amino acids. Germline loops: CDR1 DFQATT, CDR2 SNEGSKA (reference sequence). V lost 3 bases, J lost 1 base, and 12 bases lay in between. The data derive from a study of metastatic and nonmetastatic thyroid tumors. Looking at the study overall: Repertoires from malignant and benign thyroid patients were compared across blood and tumor or nodule tissue.

Study-wide findings and caveats: The study reportedly found significantly higher TCR beta diversity in malignant thyroid tumors than benign nodules, in blood and tumor.

MiXCR was used by TCRdb to re-call the PCR reads. The sample lists some 22,000 clones; around 21% were seen once. This rearrangement joins TRBV20-1 to TRBJ1-1; D may be TRBD1 (5 bases). This receptor was obtained from a male donor with papillary thyroid cancer or a benign thyroid nodule (not recorded which). Some clones in this sample may be carry-over from other donors' samples. The sample taken for sequencing was blood. In DNA, the CDR3 is TGCAGTGCTAGCGCCCCCCAGGGGAACACTGAAGCTTTCTTT. As protein: CSASAPQGNTEAFF.